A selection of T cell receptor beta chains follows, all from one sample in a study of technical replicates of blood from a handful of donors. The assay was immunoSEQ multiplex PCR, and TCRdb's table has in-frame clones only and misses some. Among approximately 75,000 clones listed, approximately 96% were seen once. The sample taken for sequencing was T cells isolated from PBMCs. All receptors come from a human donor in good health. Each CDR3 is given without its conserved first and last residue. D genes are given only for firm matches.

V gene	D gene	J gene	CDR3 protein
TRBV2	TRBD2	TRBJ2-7	ASSSGSEQY
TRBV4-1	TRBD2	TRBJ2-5	ASSPGPSGLEEETQY
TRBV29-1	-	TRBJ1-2	SVEKGQFYGYT
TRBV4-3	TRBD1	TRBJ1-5	ASSQDRAQPQH
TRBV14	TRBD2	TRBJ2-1	ASSLGLVWSNEQF
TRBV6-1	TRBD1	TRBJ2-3	ASSPGQETDTQY
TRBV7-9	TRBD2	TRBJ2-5	ASSLGGLPY
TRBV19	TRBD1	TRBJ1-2	ASSSLDRVGYT
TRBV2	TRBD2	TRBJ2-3	ASSRTSLSLTDTQY
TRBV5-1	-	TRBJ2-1	ASSLFAAGKNDEQF
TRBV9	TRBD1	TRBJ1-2	ASSDQGAGGYT
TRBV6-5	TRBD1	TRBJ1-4	ASSGTGATEKLF
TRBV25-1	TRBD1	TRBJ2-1	ASSDPDRGYYNEQF